What follows is one T cell receptor beta chain and its context. The antigen remains unidentified. TCRdb reanalysed the 5' RACE reads using MiXCR and keeps one entry per CDR3 protein. The table records 600,000 to 700,000 distinct CDR3 sequences, around 20% of them present only once. This sample is drawn from a study of identical twins. Trimming shortened V by 1 base and J by 8 bases, and 10 bases separated the two germline ends. CDR3 length: 13 amino acids. Germline V gives CDR1 SGHDT, CDR2 YYEEEE. Study observations and caveats: Modelling underestimated the level of out-of-frame TCR alpha sharing observed in monozygotic twins.

These data also formed part of another study, on T cells expressing NK-cell markers. From that report: Sorted CD3+CD56+NKG2C+, CD3+CD56+NKG2C- and CD3+CD56-NKG2C+ T-cell subsets were beta-chain profiled. One of eight sequenced donors was HCMV-seronegative; the other seven were seropositive. Leadership of the CD3+CD56-NKG2C+ fraction also belonged to these clonotypes in several donors.

Specimen: PBMCs. V gene TRBV5-6 combines with J gene TRBJ2-1; D is undetermined. The sequence was obtained from a young woman in good health. Here the CDR3 DNA reads TGTGCCAGCAGCTTGCAGTTGCCGGATGAGCAGTTCTTC. Translation: CASSLQLPDEQFF.